This entry lists 5 T cell receptor beta chains sequenced from one sample in a study of spatial heterogeneity in lung cancer. A single record per CDR3 protein comes from TCRdb applying MiXCR to the 5' RACE reads. The data hold around 110,000 distinct CDR3 sequences, with about 12% observed a single time. Time point indicated: blood at routine non-recurrence follow-up after resection. Frozen PBMC, nontumor lung or tumor provided whole RNA, which was sequenced unsorted. Specimen: PBMCs, collected at follow-up. Every receptor here comes from a male donor with early-stage non-small cell lung cancer.

The sample holds a few counts of this clonotype. V and J are TRBV5-8 and TRBJ2-2; 9 positions agree with TRBD1. Germline assignment: CDR1 SGHTS and CDR2 YDEGEE. The junction had 11 bases not matched to a gene; V was cut back by 2 bases and J by 0 bases. CDR3 size: 19 residues. The CDR3 nucleotides read TGTGCCAGCAGCTTCCTAGGGACAGGGAGTCGGACGAACACCGGGGAGCTGTTTTTT. It yields the protein CASSFLGTGSRTNTGELFF.

This clonotype was seen only a few times. This chain connects TRBV20-1 to TRBJ1-4; the D gene is possibly TRBD1 (5 bases). This CDR3 comprises 12 residues. Germline-derived CDR1 and CDR2 are DFQATT and SNEGSKA (reference sequence). V was clipped by 6 bases and J by 10 bases, with 15 bases between them. CDR3 DNA: TGCAGTGCCCCCGTCGGGGGTGGAAAACTGTTTTTT. Translated, it gives CSAPVGGGKLFF.

The chain has TRBV13 and TRBJ2-2; D unresolved. Trimming took off 5 bases at V and 0 bases at J, with 13 bases between the two ends. This CDR3 has 16 residues. The germline V gene encodes CDR1 PRHDT and CDR2 FYEKMQ (reference sequence). The CDR3 reads CASSRPVTANTGELFF. The CDR3 region has the DNA TGTGCCAGCAGCCGACCCGTTACTGCGAACACCGGGGAGCTGTTTTTT.

In its sample, this clonotype was seen many times. V usage is TRBV11-2 and J usage is TRBJ1-2; D gene unclear. Germline CDR1 reads SGHAT; CDR2 reads FQNNGV. V gave up 5 bases and J gave up 4 bases, with 14 bases separating them. The CDR3 contains 14 residues. The CDR3, as DNA: TGTGCCAGCAGCCGCATAGGACGGAGCTATGGCTACACCTTC. Translated, it gives CASSRIGRSYGYTF.

The rearrangement joins TRBV25-1 to TRBJ1-1, with no clear D. V dropped 4 bases and J dropped 1 base, with 4 bases sitting between them. The CDR3 covers 12 residues. Germline V gene lookup returns CDR1 MGHDK and CDR2 SYGVNS. The CDR3 sequence: CASSARNTEAFF. The CDR3 nucleotides are TGTGCCAGCAGTGCTCGGAACACTGAAGCTTTCTTT.